Listed here are 6 T cell receptor beta chains from one sample, sequenced in a study of OX40 agonist ivuxolimab in advanced cancers. Sequencing was performed with immunoSEQ multiplex PCR; in TCRdb, only in-frame clones are kept and a portion is missing. The sample contains over 35,000 clones, around nine tenths of which appear only once. The sequencing used CD4+ or CD8+ T cells sorted from blood, collected in a trial of the OX40 agonist ivuxolimab. The receptors derive from an adult with an advanced solid tumor such as melanoma, head and neck, liver or kidney cancer.

This chain links TRBV19 with TRBJ2-1; perhaps TRBD2 as D (6 bases). CDR1 LNHDA and CDR2 SQIVND come from the germline V gene (reference sequence). V dropped 6 bases and J dropped 8 bases, with 20 bases sitting between them. The CDR3 extends over 15 amino acids. The CDR3 DNA sequence: TGTGCCAGTAGACAGCGACTAGTTGGGCTCGATGAGCAGTTCTTC. Its translation: CASRQRLVGLDEQFF.

This clone was picked up a small number of times. At one end the junction does not follow the germline gene, possibly because of a read error. The rearrangement uses TRBV6-4 and TRBJ1-4; D might be TRBD1 (6 bases). The CDR3 spans 14 residues. Germline assignment: CDR1 MRHNA and CDR2 SNTAGT. As DNA, the CDR3 is TGTGCCATCAGTGAGGCGGGACAACACGAAAAACTGTTTTTT. Translating it yields CAISEAGQHEKLFF.

This rearrangement joins TRBV6-5 to TRBJ1-2, with D hard to call. The germline CDR1 and CDR2 sequences are MNHEY and SVGAGI. This CDR3 has 15 residues. The V and J ends lost 0 bases and 8 bases respectively, with 16 bases between them. CDR3 loop: CASSYSNVQRGGYTF. CDR3 bases: TGTGCCAGCAGTTACTCGAATGTCCAGCGGGGAGGCTACACCTTC.

The genes are TRBV19 and TRBJ2-3; 14 bases agree with TRBD2. Germline loops: CDR1 LNHDA, CDR2 SQIVND (reference sequence). The trim removed 8 bases at V and 2 bases at J, leaving 3 bases unmatched. CDR3 size: 15 residues. The CDR3 DNA follows: TGTGCCAGTGTGGGACTAGCGGGGGCCACAGATACGCAGTATTTT. Its translation is CASVGLAGATDTQYF.

The V gene is TRBV10-1, the J gene TRBJ2-7; 8 nucleotides agree with TRBD2. The J segment lost 5 bases and the V segment lost 8 bases, leaving 14 bases of the junction unmatched. This CDR3 region has 15 residues. Looked up from germline, CDR1 is WNHNN and CDR2 is SYGVQD (reference sequence). CDR3: CASAQAGGKGDEQYF. DNA of the CDR3: TGCGCCAGCGCCCAGGCGGGGGGAAAAGGGGACGAGCAGTACTTC.

The V gene is TRBV6-4, the J gene TRBJ2-3; 7 nucleotides agree with TRBD2. This CDR3 is 12 amino acids long. J gave up 3 bases and V 8 bases, and 2 bases lay outside the gene matches. In germline, CDR1 is MRHNA, CDR2 SNTAGT. DNA for the CDR3: TGTGCCAGCCCGGGGGGAACAGATACGCAGTATTTT. Amino acid sequence: CASPGGTDTQYF.